These 14 T cell receptor beta chains were all obtained from the same sample, sequenced in a study of Ad26.COV2.S vaccination and SARS-CoV-2 variants. Noted treatment: some 20 received Ad26.COV2.S at low or high dose, single or two shots; roughly five received placebo; per-sample allocation not given. Specimens were obtained on day 63 following the first vaccine or placebo injection. Assay: immunoSEQ multiplex PCR; the TCRdb copy retains only in-frame clones and omits some. This sample carries roughly 510,000 clones, around 90% of them seen once, and the ten largest clones take around 13%. Source: peripheral blood, taken in a trial of Ad26.COV2.S vaccine versus placebo. The receptors originated from a person between 18 and 59 years old who received the Ad26.COV2.S COVID-19 vaccine or a placebo.

The V gene is TRBV5-1, the J gene TRBJ1-1; D is possibly TRBD1 (6 bases). Germline V gene lookup returns CDR1 SGHRS and CDR2 YFSETQ. Trimming pared 1 base from V and 11 bases from J, leaving 15 bases between. The CDR3 has 13 amino acids. CDR3 protein: CASSLKGGLRAFF. The CDR3 bases are TGCGCCAGCAGCTTGAAGGGGGGACTTCGGGCTTTCTTT.

CDR3 in DNA: TGTGCCAGCAGCCCTGACCGGCACGAGCAGTACTTC. Residues: CASSPDRHEQYF. The chain combines TRBV7-3 with TRBJ2-7; D is undetermined. The CDR3 runs to 12 residues. Trimming pared 5 bases from V and 5 bases from J, leaving 10 bases between. CDR1 and CDR2 from the germline V gene are SGHTA and FQGTGA.

This sequence joins TRBV15 and TRBJ2-7; the D is unclear. Germline V gene lookup returns CDR1 LNHNV and CDR2 YYDKDF (reference sequence). Trimming took off 3 bases at V and 1 base at J, with 10 bases between the two ends. The CDR3 spans 14 residues. CDR3 sequence: CATSRSLESYEQYF. The CDR3, as DNA: TGTGCCACCAGCAGGTCTCTGGAGTCCTACGAGCAGTACTTC.

V usage is TRBV19 and J usage is TRBJ2-1, with D perhaps matching TRBD2 (6 bases). Germline CDR1 is LNHDA and CDR2 is SQIVND (reference sequence). Trimming stripped 6 bases from V and 8 bases from J, with 26 bases between. CDR3 length equals 17 residues. The CDR3 DNA is TGTGCCAGTAGCCGCCGTCACGGGAGTAACCGAATCGATGAGCAGTTCTTC. Residues: CASSRRHGSNRIDEQFF.

The J gene is TRBJ2-2, the V gene TRBV7-2; D might be TRBD2 (6 bases). V lost 3 bases and J 1 base, leaving 9 bases between the germline ends. The CDR3 spans 15 residues. Germline CDR1 is SGHTA and CDR2 is FQGNSA. CDR3 in amino acids: CASSFYSGNTGELFF. The CDR3, as DNA: TGTGCCAGCAGCTTTTATAGCGGGAACACCGGGGAGCTGTTTTTT.

This clone has a handful of counts. The chain uses TRBV4-2 and TRBJ1-2; 12 nucleotides agree with TRBD1. The CDR3 is 17 amino acids. V was pared by 1 base and J by 2 bases, with 5 bases of the junction left unmatched. Germline values: CDR1 LGHNA, CDR2 YNFKEQ. CDR3 loop: CASSQAGQGAINYGYTF. CDR3 nucleotide sequence: TGTGCCAGCAGCCAAGCGGGACAGGGGGCTATCAACTATGGCTACACCTTC.

This sequence joins TRBV19 and TRBJ2-1; possibly TRBD2 for D (5 bases). Germline V gene lookup returns CDR1 LNHDA and CDR2 SQIVND (reference sequence). Trimming cost V 1 base and J 8 bases, with 9 bases left between them. CDR3 size: 13 residues. This CDR3 is CASSIGLRDEQFF. Here the CDR3 DNA reads TGTGCCAGTAGTATAGGACTAAGGGATGAGCAGTTCTTC.

The chain has TRBV30 and TRBJ1-1; D possibly corresponds to TRBD1 (6 bases). This CDR3 comprises 12 residues. V dropped 8 bases and J dropped 7 bases, with 17 bases sitting between them. Germline V gene data show CDR1 as GTSNPN and CDR2 as SVGIG (reference sequence). CDR3 sequence (DNA): TGTGCCACTAAACAGGGAACCCTTGAAGCTTTCTTT. As protein: CATKQGTLEAFF.

The gene calls are TRBV12-3 or TRBV12-4 and TRBJ1-1; D remains unclear. V dropped 5 bases and J dropped 11 bases, with 15 bases sitting between them. The CDR3 consists of 12 residues. CDR3 amino acids: CASSHDRTEAFF. Here the CDR3 DNA reads TGTGCCAGCAGTCACGACCGAACCGAGGCTTTCTTT.

V is TRBV5-4 and J is TRBJ2-3, with TRBD2 as a possible D gene (6 bases). CDR3 length: 13 amino acids. Trimming took 0 bases from V and 6 from J, leaving 8 bases between them. CDR1 is SGHNT and CDR2 is YYREEE in the germline V gene (reference sequence). The CDR3 nucleotides are TGTGCCAGCAGCTTGGCGCTAGCGGATACGCAGTATTTT. Translated: CASSLALADTQYF. The full variable domain, completed using reference TRBV5-4 and TRBJ2-3, is ETGVTQSPTHLIKTRGQQVTLRCSSQSGHNTVSWYQQALGQGPQFIFQYYREEENGRGNFPPRFSGLQFPNYSSELNVNALELDDSALYLCASSLALADTQYFGPGTRLTVL.

The chain recombines TRBV3-1 (or the pseudogene TRBV3-2) with TRBJ2-5, with D possibly matching TRBD2 (6 bases). V was pared by 4 bases and J by 7 bases, with 16 bases between. The V gene's germline CDR1 is LGHDT and CDR2 YNNKEL (reference sequence). This CDR3 has 14 amino acids. CDR3 nucleotides: TGTGCCAGCAGCCCCCGGGACTCCGAAGGGACCCAGTACTTC. Translated: CASSPRDSEGTQYF.

This clone was seen a single time. The chain is built from TRBV15 and TRBJ1-1; D ambiguous. The CDR3 contains 12 residues. CDR1 is LNHNV and CDR2 is YYDKDF in the germline V gene (reference sequence). Trimming removed 1 base at V and 8 bases at J, with 8 bases between. CDR3 coding DNA: TGTGCCACCAGCAGAGTGGCGGAGGAAGCTTTCTTT. This codes for CATSRVAEEAFF.

This clone was recorded only once. The rearrangement links TRBV29-1 to TRBJ2-1; D might be TRBD1 (7 bases). This CDR3 comprises 16 residues. V shed 7 bases and J shed 6 bases, with 25 bases lying between them. CDR1 is SQVTM and CDR2 is ANQGSEA in the germline V gene. The chain's CDR3 is CSAHPRGARSSNEQFF. As DNA, the CDR3 is TGCAGCGCCCACCCCAGGGGGGCGAGGAGTAGCAATGAGCAGTTCTTC.

This clone showed up just once. The V call is TRBV9, the J call TRBJ2-1; unclear D gene. Germline CDR1 reads SGDLS; CDR2 reads YYNGEE. Trimming cost V 5 bases and J 10 bases, with 13 bases left between them. This CDR3 is built from 12 residues. CDR3 residues: CASSPPGFEQFF. The CDR3 DNA is TGTGCCAGCAGTCCCCCGGGCTTCGAGCAGTTCTTC.